The 32 T cell receptor beta chains presented below share a single source sample, sequenced in a study of blood T cell repertoires in COVID-19. Produced via immunoSEQ multiplex PCR; TCRdb's table is partial and in-frame only. Here the sample spans 150,000 to 200,000 clones, roughly four fifths being singletons. The source material was peripheral blood. The receptors shown here come from a human donor with acute or convalescent COVID-19. The donor label of this sample is uncertain.

The chain links TRBV5-1 to TRBJ1-1; perhaps TRBD1 as D (5 bases). The germline CDR1 and CDR2 sequences are SGHRS and YFSETQ. V was cut by 0 bases and J by 2 bases, with 17 bases left in between. The CDR3 is 17 residues long. DNA of the CDR3: TGCGCCAGCAGCTTGGCTCCTGCCCTCGGGACTAACACTGAAGCTTTCTTT. Translating it yields CASSLAPALGTNTEAFF.

The gene calls are TRBV5-6 and TRBJ1-3, with D perhaps TRBD1 (6 bases). Germline values: CDR1 SGHDT, CDR2 YYEEEE. V shed 0 bases and J shed 2 bases, with 12 bases lying between them. The CDR3 sequence is 16 residues long. The CDR3 DNA sequence: TGTGCCAGCAGCTTGGAAATGGGGGCCGCTGGAAACACCATATATTTT. Its protein is CASSLEMGAAGNTIYF.

The chain joins TRBV23-1 to TRBJ1-1; 12 positions agree with TRBD1. TRBV23-1 is assigned to the ORF class and has an uncertain function. The junction had 14 bases not matched to a gene; V was cut back by 8 bases and J by 4 bases. The CDR3 is 17 amino acids. This CDR3 reads CASRVLRDRGQGTEAFF. DNA for the CDR3: TGCGCCAGCCGCGTCCTCCGGGACAGGGGGCAAGGCACTGAAGCTTTCTTT.

Turning to this clone: This sample includes further DNA sequences coding for the same CDR3. The chain recombines TRBV4-3 with TRBJ1-5; D is uncertain. CDR3 length equals 13 residues. CDR1 is LGHNA, CDR2 YSLEER, per germline. Trimming shortened V by 0 bases and J by 7 bases, and 7 bases separated the two germline ends. The CDR3 loop reads CASSQDRGQPQHF. In DNA, the CDR3 is TGCGCCAGCAGCCAAGACCGGGGACAGCCCCAGCATTTT.

This clone has just a few counts. Different DNA sequences within this sample yield the same CDR3. The chain is built from TRBV11-3 and TRBJ1-1, with D possibly TRBD1 on 5 matching bases. The CDR3 extends over 13 amino acids. Germline assignment: CDR1 SGHNT and CDR2 YENEEA. V was pared by 0 bases and J by 7 bases, with 9 bases between. Here the CDR3 reads CASSLDRRGEAFF. The CDR3, as DNA: TGTGCCAGCAGCTTAGATCGTAGGGGTGAAGCTTTCTTT.

This clone came up a few times. This sequence joins TRBV2 and TRBJ2-1; 7 bases match TRBD2. The CDR3 spans 13 residues. The germline CDR1 and CDR2 sequences are SNHLY and FYNNEI. The V and J ends lost 3 bases and 9 bases, in that order; junction bases with no gene match: 5. For the CDR3, the DNA is TGTGCCAGCAGTGAGTCGGGAGGTGGTGAGCAGTTCTTC. This encodes CASSESGGGEQFF.

This sequence joins TRBV6-7 and TRBJ1-5, with D possibly TRBD1 on 6 matching bases. TRBV6-7 is labeled an ORF, and its function is uncertain. This CDR3 is 16 amino acids long. Trimming left V 5 bases short and J 2 bases short, with 16 bases between. CDR3 DNA: TGTGCCAGCAGTGCTGGGACATACCCCCGCAATCAGCCCCAGCATTTT. This encodes CASSAGTYPRNQPQHF.

The V call is TRBV15, the J call TRBJ1-2; D not resolved. The germline gives CDR1 LNHNV, CDR2 YYDKDF (reference sequence). This CDR3 contains 15 residues. V was clipped by 0 bases and J by 4 bases, with 12 bases between them. In DNA, the CDR3 is TGTGCCACCAGCAGAGATGATCCCCTCGGCTATGGCTACACCTTC. Translated, it gives CATSRDDPLGYGYTF.

J is TRBJ2-5 and V is TRBV7-9; 10 bases map to TRBD2. V gave up 4 bases and J gave up 4 bases; unmatched junction bases: 3. The CDR3 extends over 14 amino acids. Germline values: CDR1 SEHNR, CDR2 FQNEAQ (reference sequence). CDR3 bases: TGTGCCAGCAGCTCTAGCGGGAGTTCAGAGACCCAGTACTTC. This encodes CASSSSGSSETQYF.

The gene calls are TRBV5-6 and TRBJ1-3; D gene uncertain. V gave up 0 bases and J gave up 9 bases, with 10 bases separating them. Germline lookup yields CDR1 SGHDT and CDR2 YYEEEE. The CDR3 length is 13 residues. The CDR3, as DNA: TGTGCCAGCAGCTTGGGGAGAGGTAGCACCATATATTTT. Translation gives CASSLGRGSTIYF.

The J gene is TRBJ1-2, the V gene TRBV27; tentatively, D is TRBD1 (5 bases). Germline loops: CDR1 MNHEY, CDR2 SMNVEV (reference sequence). CDR3 length: 16 amino acids. V lost 3 bases, J lost 0 bases, and 14 bases lay in between. The chain's CDR3 is CASSFRRTNTNYGYTF. The CDR3 DNA reads TGTGCCAGCAGTTTCCGACGGACAAATACTAACTATGGCTACACCTTC.

This chain links TRBV5-4 with TRBJ2-1; D is uncertain. CDR3 length: 16 amino acids. V lost 3 bases and J 0 bases, leaving 13 bases between the germline ends. The germline V gene encodes CDR1 SGHNT and CDR2 YYREEE (reference sequence). The CDR3 nucleotides are TGTGCCAGCAGCTCGGATCGAAGGAGCTCCTACAATGAGCAGTTCTTC. Translated: CASSSDRRSSYNEQFF. Drawing the rest from reference TRBV5-4 and TRBJ2-1, the complete variable domain is ETGVTQSPTHLIKTRGQQVTLRCSSQSGHNTVSWYQQALGQGPQFIFQYYREEENGRGNFPPRFSGLQFPNYSSELNVNALELDDSALYLCASSSDRRSSYNEQFFGPGTRLTVL.

This chain links TRBV30 with TRBJ1-2; D remains ambiguous. The CDR3 length is 17 residues. Germline lookup yields CDR1 GTSNPN and CDR2 SVGIG (reference sequence). The V end lost 4 bases, the J end lost 5 bases, and 26 bases lay between the germline ends. The CDR3 nucleotides read TGTGCCTGGACCCATTCCGGGAACCTACGACCGCATTATGGCTACACCTTC. Protein: CAWTHSGNLRPHYGYTF.

This clone appeared many times. The CDR3 loop reads CASSQEAGSYSPLHF. CDR3 nucleotide sequence: TGTGCCAGCAGTCAAGAAGCGGGCAGCTATTCACCCCTCCACTTT. The chain recombines TRBV27 with TRBJ1-6; unclear D gene. In germline, CDR1 is MNHEY, CDR2 SMNVEV (reference sequence). Trimming shortened V by 5 bases and J by 8 bases, and 16 bases separated the two germline ends. There are 15 residues in the CDR3.

The rearrangement uses TRBV7-9 and TRBJ1-1; D possibly corresponds to TRBD1 (6 bases). The CDR3 has 14 residues. Trimming shortened V by 5 bases and J by 1 base, and 11 bases separated the two germline ends. Per germline, CDR1 SEHNR and CDR2 FQNEAQ (reference sequence). Written as DNA, the CDR3 is TGTGCCAGCAGCCTTCAGACAGGGAACACTGAAGCTTTCTTT. Protein product: CASSLQTGNTEAFF.

The V gene is TRBV10-1, the J gene TRBJ2-7, with 9 bases matching TRBD1. This CDR3 has 15 amino acids. Trimming cost V 4 bases and J 2 bases; bases outside gene matches: 6. Germline-derived CDR1 and CDR2 are WNHNN and SYGVQD (reference sequence). CDR3 region: CASSGGTGIPYEQYF. CDR3 nucleotides: TGCGCCAGCAGTGGCGGGACAGGGATCCCCTACGAGCAGTACTTC.

V usage is TRBV5-4 and J usage is TRBJ2-5, with TRBD2 matching over 14 bases. Per the germline V gene, CDR1 is SGHNT and CDR2 is YYREEE (reference sequence). CDR3 length: 16 amino acids. Trimming removed 0 bases from V and 2 bases from J; junction bases left unmatched: 0. The CDR3 sequence is CASSLGLAGGQETQYF. DNA for the CDR3: TGTGCCAGCAGCTTGGGACTAGCGGGAGGGCAAGAGACCCAGTACTTC.

This clone was seen a handful of times. The chain recombines TRBV11-2 with TRBJ1-5, with TRBD1 matching over 9 bases. V trimming: 5 bases; J trimming: 3 bases; junction bases outside the gene matches: 2. Germline V gene sequence: CDR1 SGHAT, CDR2 FQNNGV. This CDR3 is built from 14 residues. The CDR3 nucleotides read TGTGCCAGCAGCGGACAGGGGTACAATCAGCCCCAGCATTTT. Amino acids: CASSGQGYNQPQHF.

The chain joins TRBV5-1 to TRBJ2-3, with D perhaps matching TRBD1 (6 bases). The germline V and J ends were trimmed by 2 bases and 0 bases, with 10 bases remaining between them. CDR1 is SGHRS, CDR2 YFSETQ, per germline. CDR3 length: 15 amino acids. The CDR3 region has the DNA TGCGCCAGCAGCTTTCAGGGGCGAAGCACAGATACGCAGTATTTT. Translation gives CASSFQGRSTDTQYF.

The V gene is TRBV2, the J gene TRBJ1-5, with a possible D match to TRBD1 (6 bases). The germline V and J ends were trimmed by 5 bases and 7 bases, with 18 bases remaining between them. The CDR3 contains 15 residues. Germline V lookup: CDR1 SNHLY, CDR2 FYNNEI. Here the CDR3 DNA reads TGTGCCAGCAGTCTCCCTCAACAGGGAATCCAGCCCCAGCATTTT. Residues: CASSLPQQGIQPQHF.

This clone was seen a few times. This chain uses TRBV11-2 with TRBJ1-4; D unresolved. The CDR3 has 14 amino acids. Germline CDR1 reads SGHAT; CDR2 reads FQNNGV. V was clipped by 0 bases and J by 8 bases, with 10 bases between them. The CDR3 here is CASSLDRRGEKLFF. The CDR3 DNA reads as TGTGCCAGCAGCTTAGACCGTAGAGGCGAAAAACTGTTTTTT.

This clone occurred once. The gene calls are TRBV5-1 and TRBJ1-1, with no clear D. Germline lookup yields CDR1 SGHRS and CDR2 YFSETQ. This CDR3 contains 13 residues. With 2 bases removed from V and 5 bases from J, the gap between germline ends came to 10 bases. The CDR3 spells CASSFGENTEAFF. CDR3 nucleotides: TGCGCCAGCAGCTTCGGGGAGAATACTGAAGCTTTCTTT.

The CDR3 coding sequence is TGCGCCAGCAGCCCCAGGGGAGGGGCCGGGGAGCTGTTTTTT. It encodes CASSPRGGAGELFF. The chain is built from TRBV4-1 and TRBJ2-2, with a weak D call TRBD2 (7 bases). Trimming took 4 bases from V and 6 from J, leaving 12 bases between them. Germline V CDR1 and CDR2: MGHRA, YSYEKL. The CDR3 sequence is 14 residues long.

The chain joins TRBV5-4 to TRBJ2-7; TRBD1 aligns across 11 bases. Germline lookup yields CDR1 SGHNT and CDR2 YYREEE (reference sequence). The V segment lost 3 bases and the J segment 1 base; nucleotides outside the gene matches: 0. CDR3 length equals 14 residues. Here the CDR3 DNA reads TGTGCCAGCAGCTGGGACAGGGGGTCCTACGAGCAGTACTTC. Protein: CASSWDRGSYEQYF.

CDR3 nucleotide sequence: TGTGCCTGGAGTGTAAGCGGGTTGGGGTTTGCGTCCAATGAGCAGTTCTTC. Its translation is CAWSVSGLGFASNEQFF. This chain links TRBV30 with TRBJ2-1; D is perhaps TRBD2 (6 bases). CDR1 and CDR2 from the germline V gene are GTSNPN and SVGIG (reference sequence). This CDR3 spans 17 amino acids. Trimming left V 0 bases short and J 6 bases short, with 21 bases between.

The chain carries TRBV28 and TRBJ1-2; the D gene is possibly TRBD1 (5 bases). CDR3 size: 14 residues. Germline V lookup: CDR1 MDHEN, CDR2 SYDVKM. Trimming removed 10 bases from V and 6 bases from J, with 21 bases in between. The CDR3 nucleotides read TGTGCCACCACTTCCTCAGAGACAGTCCATGGCTACACCTTC. Its protein is CATTSSETVHGYTF.

The chain employs TRBV28 and TRBJ2-7; TRBD1 matches at 10 bases. CDR1 is MDHEN and CDR2 is SYDVKM in the germline V gene. The CDR3 is 16 amino acids. Trimming at V came to 2 bases and at J to 5 bases, leaving 9 bases not matched to a gene. In DNA, the CDR3 is TGTGCCAGCAGTTTAACGCCGGGACAGGGGACCCACGAGCAGTACTTC. It yields the protein CASSLTPGQGTHEQYF.

This clone was detected only a few times. V gene TRBV6-5 combines with J gene TRBJ2-1; no reliable D call. V gave up 5 bases and J gave up 6 bases, with 14 bases separating them. Germline assignment: CDR1 MNHEY and CDR2 SVGAGI. The CDR3 loop spans 14 amino acids. The CDR3 DNA follows: TGTGCCAGCAGTCTATTGGGCCCATCCAATGAGCAGTTCTTC. It specifies CASSLLGPSNEQFF.

The chain combines TRBV30 with TRBJ1-4, with D possibly being TRBD1 (6 bases). Per the germline V gene, CDR1 is GTSNPN and CDR2 is SVGIG (reference sequence). Trimming took off 2 bases at V and 4 bases at J, with 14 bases between the two ends. This CDR3 contains 15 residues. The CDR3 sequence: CAWSIGTRINEKLFF. The CDR3 DNA is TGTGCCTGGAGTATCGGGACAAGGATTAATGAAAAACTGTTTTTT. The variable domain in full, completed from reference TRBV30 and TRBJ1-4, reads SQTIHQWPATLVQPVGSPLSLECTVEGTSNPNLYWYRQAAGRGLQLLFYSVGIGQISSEVPQNLSASRPQDRQFILSSKKLLLSDSGFYLCAWSIGTRINEKLFFGSGTQLSVL.

This clone showed up just once. The V and J genes are TRBV9 and TRBJ2-3; a weak D match, TRBD2 (5 bases). The V gene lost 0 bases and the J gene lost 2 bases, with 13 bases spanning the gap. The CDR3 is 16 amino acids. In germline, CDR1 is SGDLS, CDR2 YYNGEE. In nucleotides, the CDR3 is TGTGCCAGCAGCGTAGGGGCGGGTTTTTACACAGATACGCAGTATTTT. This codes for CASSVGAGFYTDTQYF.

This sequence joins TRBV2 and TRBJ2-1; 12 bases are shared with TRBD2. Germline CDR1 SNHLY, CDR2 FYNNEI. Unmatched junction bases numbered 3, after V lost 6 bases and J lost 9 bases. The CDR3 has 13 residues. In DNA form, the CDR3 reads TGTGCCAGCAGGGGGACTAGCGGGCTTGAGCAGTTCTTC. Translation gives CASRGTSGLEQFF.

V usage is TRBV28 and J usage is TRBJ1-2, with 8 bases lining up with TRBD1. The CDR3 sequence is 13 residues long. Germline V gives CDR1 MDHEN, CDR2 SYDVKM. V lost 3 bases and J lost 6; bases outside the gene matches: 3. The CDR3 loop reads CASSLGQENGYTF. CDR3 DNA: TGTGCCAGCAGTTTGGGACAGGAAAATGGCTACACCTTC.